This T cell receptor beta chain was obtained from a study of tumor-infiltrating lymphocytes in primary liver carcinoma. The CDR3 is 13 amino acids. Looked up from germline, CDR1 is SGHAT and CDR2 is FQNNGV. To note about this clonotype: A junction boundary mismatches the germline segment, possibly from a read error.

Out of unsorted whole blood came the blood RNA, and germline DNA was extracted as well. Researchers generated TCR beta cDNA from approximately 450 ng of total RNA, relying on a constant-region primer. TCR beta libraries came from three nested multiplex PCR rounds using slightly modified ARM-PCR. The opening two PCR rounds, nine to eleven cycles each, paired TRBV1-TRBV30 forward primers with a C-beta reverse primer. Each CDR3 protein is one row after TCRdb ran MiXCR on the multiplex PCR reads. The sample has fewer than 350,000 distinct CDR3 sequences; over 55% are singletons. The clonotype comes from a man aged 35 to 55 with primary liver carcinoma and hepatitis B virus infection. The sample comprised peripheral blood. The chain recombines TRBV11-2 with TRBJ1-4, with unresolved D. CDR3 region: CASTLDLTGKLFF. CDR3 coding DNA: TGTGCCAGCACCTTAGACCTGACTGGAAAACTGTTTTTT.